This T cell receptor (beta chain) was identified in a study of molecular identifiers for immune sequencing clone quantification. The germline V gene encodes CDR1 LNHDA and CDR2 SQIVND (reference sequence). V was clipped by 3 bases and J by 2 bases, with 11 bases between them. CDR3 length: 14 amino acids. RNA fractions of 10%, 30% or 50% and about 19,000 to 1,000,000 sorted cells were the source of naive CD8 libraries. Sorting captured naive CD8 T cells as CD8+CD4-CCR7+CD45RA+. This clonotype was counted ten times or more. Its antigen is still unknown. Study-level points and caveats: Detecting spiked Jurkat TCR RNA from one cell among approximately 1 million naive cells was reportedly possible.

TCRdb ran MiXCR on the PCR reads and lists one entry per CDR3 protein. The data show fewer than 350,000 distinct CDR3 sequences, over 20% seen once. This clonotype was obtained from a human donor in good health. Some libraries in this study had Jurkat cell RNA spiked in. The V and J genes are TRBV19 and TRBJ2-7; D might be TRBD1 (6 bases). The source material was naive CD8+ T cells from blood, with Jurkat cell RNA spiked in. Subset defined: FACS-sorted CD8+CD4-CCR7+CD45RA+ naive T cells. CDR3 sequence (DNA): TGTGCCAGTAGTATTCAGGGGACCACCTACGAGCAGTACTTC. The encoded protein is CASSIQGTTYEQYF.